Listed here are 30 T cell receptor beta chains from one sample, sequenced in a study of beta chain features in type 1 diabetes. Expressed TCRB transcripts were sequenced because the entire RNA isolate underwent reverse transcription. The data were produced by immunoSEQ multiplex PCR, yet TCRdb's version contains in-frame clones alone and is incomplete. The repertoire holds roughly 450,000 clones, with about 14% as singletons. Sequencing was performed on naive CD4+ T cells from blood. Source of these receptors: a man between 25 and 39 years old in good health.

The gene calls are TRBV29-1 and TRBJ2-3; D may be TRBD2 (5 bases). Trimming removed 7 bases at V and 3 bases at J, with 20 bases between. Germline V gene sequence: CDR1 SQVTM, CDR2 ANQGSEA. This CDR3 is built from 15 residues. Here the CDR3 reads CSAKGTRDRTDTQYF. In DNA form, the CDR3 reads TGCAGCGCCAAAGGAACTAGGGATCGAACAGATACGCAGTATTTT.

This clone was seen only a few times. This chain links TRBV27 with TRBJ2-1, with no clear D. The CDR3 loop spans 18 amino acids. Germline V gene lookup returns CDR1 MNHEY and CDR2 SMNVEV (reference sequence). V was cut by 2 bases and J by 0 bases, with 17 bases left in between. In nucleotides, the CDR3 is TGTGCCAGCAGTTTAAACGTTCAGGAGCTAGGCTCCTACAATGAGCAGTTCTTC. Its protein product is CASSLNVQELGSYNEQFF.

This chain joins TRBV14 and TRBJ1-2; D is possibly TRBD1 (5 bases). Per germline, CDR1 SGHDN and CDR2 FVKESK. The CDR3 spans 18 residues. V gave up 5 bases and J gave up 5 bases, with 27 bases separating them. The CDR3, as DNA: TGTGCCAGCAGCGAAAAAGGGACCTTCATGGGAATCGCGTATGGCTACACCTTC. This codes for CASSEKGTFMGIAYGYTF. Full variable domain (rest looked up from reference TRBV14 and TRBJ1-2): EAGVTQFPSHSVIEKGQTVTLRCDPISGHDNLYWYRRVMGKEIKFLLHFVKESKQDESGMPNNRFLAERTGGTYSTLKVQPAELEDSGVYFCASSEKGTFMGIAYGYTFGSGTRLTVV.

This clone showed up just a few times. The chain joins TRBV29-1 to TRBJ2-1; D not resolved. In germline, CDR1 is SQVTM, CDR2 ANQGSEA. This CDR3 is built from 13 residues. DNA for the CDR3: TGCAGTACCGTAACCCTCTCCTACAATGAGCAGTTCTTC. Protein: CSTVTLSYNEQFF.

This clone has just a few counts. The CDR3 protein is CASSLNLAEGNQPQHF. CDR3 sequence (DNA): TGTGCCAGCAGTTTAAATTTAGCGGAGGGCAATCAGCCCCAGCATTTT. V gene TRBV28 combines with J gene TRBJ1-5, with D unresolved. V was clipped by 2 bases and J by 2 bases, with 13 bases between them. Germline V CDR1 and CDR2: MDHEN, SYDVKM. The CDR3 spans 16 residues.

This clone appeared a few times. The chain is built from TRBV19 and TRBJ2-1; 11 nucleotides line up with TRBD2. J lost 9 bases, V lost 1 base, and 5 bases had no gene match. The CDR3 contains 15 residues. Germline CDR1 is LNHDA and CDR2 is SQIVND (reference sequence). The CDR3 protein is CASSIGLAGGGEQFF. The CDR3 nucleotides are TGTGCCAGTAGTATAGGCCTAGCGGGAGGAGGTGAGCAGTTCTTC.

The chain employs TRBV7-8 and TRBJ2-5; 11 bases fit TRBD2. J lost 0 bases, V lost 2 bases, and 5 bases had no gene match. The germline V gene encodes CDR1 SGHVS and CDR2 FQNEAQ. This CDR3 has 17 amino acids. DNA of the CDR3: TGTGCCAGCAGCTTATCGGCTAGCGGGGGGTACCAAGAGACCCAGTACTTC. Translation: CASSLSASGGYQETQYF.

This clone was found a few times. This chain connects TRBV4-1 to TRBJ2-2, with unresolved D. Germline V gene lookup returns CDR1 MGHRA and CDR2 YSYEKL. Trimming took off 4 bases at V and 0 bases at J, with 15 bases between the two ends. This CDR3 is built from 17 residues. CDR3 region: CASSRRAVVANTGELFF. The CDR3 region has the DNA TGCGCCAGCAGCCGCCGCGCAGTAGTCGCGAACACCGGGGAGCTGTTTTTT.

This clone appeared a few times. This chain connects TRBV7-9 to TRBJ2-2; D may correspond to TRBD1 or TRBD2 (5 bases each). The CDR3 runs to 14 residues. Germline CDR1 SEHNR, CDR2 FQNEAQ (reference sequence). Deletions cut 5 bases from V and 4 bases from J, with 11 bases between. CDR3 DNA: TGTGCCAGCAGCATCGGGACCGGCACCGGGGAGCTGTTTTTT. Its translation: CASSIGTGTGELFF.

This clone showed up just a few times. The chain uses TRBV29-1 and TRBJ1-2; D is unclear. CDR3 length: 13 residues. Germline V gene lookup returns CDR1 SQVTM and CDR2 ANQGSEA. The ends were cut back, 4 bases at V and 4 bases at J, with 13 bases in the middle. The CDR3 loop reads CSVGVHGFYGYTF. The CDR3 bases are TGCAGCGTTGGGGTACATGGGTTCTATGGCTACACCTTC.

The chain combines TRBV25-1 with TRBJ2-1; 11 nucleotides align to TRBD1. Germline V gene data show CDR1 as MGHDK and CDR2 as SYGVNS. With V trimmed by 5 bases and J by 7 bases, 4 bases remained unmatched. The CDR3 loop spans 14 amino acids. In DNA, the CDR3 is TGTGCCAGCAGTCGGACAGGGGGCTCGAATGAGCAGTTCTTC. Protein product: CASSRTGGSNEQFF. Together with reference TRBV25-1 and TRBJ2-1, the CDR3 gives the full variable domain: EADIYQTPRYLVIGTGKKITLECSQTMGHDKMYWYQQDPGMELHLIHYSYGVNSTEKGDLSSESTVSRIRTEHFPLTLESARPSHTSQYLCASSRTGGSNEQFFGPGTRLTVL.

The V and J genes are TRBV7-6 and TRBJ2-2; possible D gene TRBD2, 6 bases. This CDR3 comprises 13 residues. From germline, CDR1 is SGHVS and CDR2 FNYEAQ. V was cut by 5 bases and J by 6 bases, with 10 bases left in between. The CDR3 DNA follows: TGTGCCAGCAGCATCCCGGGGGCCGGGGAGCTGTTTTTT. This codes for CASSIPGAGELFF.

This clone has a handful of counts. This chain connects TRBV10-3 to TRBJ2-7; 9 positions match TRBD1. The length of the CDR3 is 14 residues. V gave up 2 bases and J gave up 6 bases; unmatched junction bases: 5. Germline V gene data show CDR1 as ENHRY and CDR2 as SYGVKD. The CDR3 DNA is TGTGCCATCAGTGAGCCGGGACAGGGCTTCGAGCAGTACTTC. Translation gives CAISEPGQGFEQYF.

CDR3 nucleotides: TGTGCCAGCAGCCCGGGACCTATTCCAGCTTCACCCCTCCACTTT. Protein product: CASSPGPIPASPLHF. The chain couples TRBV7-2 to TRBJ1-6; D might be TRBD1 (5 bases). Trimming left V 5 bases short and J 9 bases short, with 17 bases between. Germline-derived CDR1 and CDR2 are SGHTA and FQGNSA. This CDR3 has 15 amino acids.

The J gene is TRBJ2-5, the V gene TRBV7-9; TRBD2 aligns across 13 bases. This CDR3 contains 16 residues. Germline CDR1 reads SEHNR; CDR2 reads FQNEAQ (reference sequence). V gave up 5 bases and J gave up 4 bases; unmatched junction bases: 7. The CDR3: CASSGGGTSGIETQYF. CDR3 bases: TGTGCCAGCAGCGGCGGTGGGACTAGCGGGATAGAGACCCAGTACTTC.

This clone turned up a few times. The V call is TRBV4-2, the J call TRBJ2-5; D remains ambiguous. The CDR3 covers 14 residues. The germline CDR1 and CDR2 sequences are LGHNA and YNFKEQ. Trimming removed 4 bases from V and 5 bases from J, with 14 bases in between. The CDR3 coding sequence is TGTGCCAGCAGCCGTGAACCCGGTATGGAGACCCAGTACTTC. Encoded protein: CASSREPGMETQYF.

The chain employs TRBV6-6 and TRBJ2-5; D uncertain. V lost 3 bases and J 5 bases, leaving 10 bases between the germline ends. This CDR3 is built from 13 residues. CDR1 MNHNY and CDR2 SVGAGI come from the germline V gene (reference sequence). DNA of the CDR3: TGTGCCAGCAGTTATCGCGAAGGGGAGACCCAGTACTTC. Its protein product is CASSYREGETQYF.

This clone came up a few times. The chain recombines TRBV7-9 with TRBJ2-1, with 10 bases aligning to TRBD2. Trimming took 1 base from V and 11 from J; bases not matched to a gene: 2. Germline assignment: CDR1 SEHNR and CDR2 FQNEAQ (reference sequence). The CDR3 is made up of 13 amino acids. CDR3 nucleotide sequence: TGTGCCAGCAGCTTAGAAACTAGCGGGAAGCAGTTCTTC. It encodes CASSLETSGKQFF.

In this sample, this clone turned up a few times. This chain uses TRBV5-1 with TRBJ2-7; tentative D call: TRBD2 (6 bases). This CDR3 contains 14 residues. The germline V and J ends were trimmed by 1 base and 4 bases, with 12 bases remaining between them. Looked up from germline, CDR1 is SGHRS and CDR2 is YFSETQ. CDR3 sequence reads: CASSLRRGGYEQYF. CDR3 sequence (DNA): TGCGCCAGCAGCTTGAGGCGGGGAGGTTACGAGCAGTACTTC.

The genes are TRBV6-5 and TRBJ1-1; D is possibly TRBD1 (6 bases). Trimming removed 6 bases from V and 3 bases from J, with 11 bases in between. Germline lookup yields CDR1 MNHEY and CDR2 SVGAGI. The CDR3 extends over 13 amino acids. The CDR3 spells CASSPGGYTEAFF. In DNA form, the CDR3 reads TGTGCCAGCAGCCCTGGGGGCTACACTGAAGCTTTCTTT.

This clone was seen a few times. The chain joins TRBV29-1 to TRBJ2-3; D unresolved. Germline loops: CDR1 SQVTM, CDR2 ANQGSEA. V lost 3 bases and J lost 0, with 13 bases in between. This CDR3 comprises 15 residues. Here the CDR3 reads CSVDSGRLSTDTQYF. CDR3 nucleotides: TGCAGCGTTGACTCGGGCCGGCTTAGCACAGATACGCAGTATTTT.

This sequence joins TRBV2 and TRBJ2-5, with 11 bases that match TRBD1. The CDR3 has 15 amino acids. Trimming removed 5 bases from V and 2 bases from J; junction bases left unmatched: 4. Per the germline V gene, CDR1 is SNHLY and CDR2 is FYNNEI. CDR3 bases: TGTGCCAGCAGTACGGACAGGGGGCAACAAGAGACCCAGTACTTC. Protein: CASSTDRGQQETQYF.

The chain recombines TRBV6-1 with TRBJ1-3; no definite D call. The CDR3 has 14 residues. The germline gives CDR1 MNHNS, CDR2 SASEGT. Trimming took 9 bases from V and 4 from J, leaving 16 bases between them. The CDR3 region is CASMVSFVGNTIYF. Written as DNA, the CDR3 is TGTGCCAGTATGGTTTCGTTTGTAGGAAACACCATATATTTT.

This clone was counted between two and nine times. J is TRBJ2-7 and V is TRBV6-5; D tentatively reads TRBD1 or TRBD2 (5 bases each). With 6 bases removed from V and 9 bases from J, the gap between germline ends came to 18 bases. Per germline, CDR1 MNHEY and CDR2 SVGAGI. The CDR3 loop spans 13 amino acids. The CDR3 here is CASSRGSKSAQYV. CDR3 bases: TGTGCCAGCAGCCGGGGCTCCAAGAGCGCGCAGTACGTC.

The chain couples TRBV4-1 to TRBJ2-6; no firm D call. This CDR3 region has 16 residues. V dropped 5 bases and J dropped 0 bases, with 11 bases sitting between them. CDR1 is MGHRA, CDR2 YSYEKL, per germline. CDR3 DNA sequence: TGCGCCAGCAGCGGTCGTCACATCTCTGGGGCCAACGTCCTGACTTTC. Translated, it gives CASSGRHISGANVLTF.

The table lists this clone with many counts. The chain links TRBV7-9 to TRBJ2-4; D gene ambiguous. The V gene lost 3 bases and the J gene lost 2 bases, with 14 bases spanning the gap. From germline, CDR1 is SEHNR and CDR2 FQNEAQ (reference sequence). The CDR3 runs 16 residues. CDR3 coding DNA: TGTGCCAGCAGCTTTGGTGGTGTCCCTCCCAAAAACATTCAGTACTTC. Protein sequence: CASSFGGVPPKNIQYF.

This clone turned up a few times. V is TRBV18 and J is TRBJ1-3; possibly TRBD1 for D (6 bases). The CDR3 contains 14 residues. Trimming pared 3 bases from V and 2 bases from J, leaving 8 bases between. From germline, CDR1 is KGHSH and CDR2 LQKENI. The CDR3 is CASSPRTAGNTIYF. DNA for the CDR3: TGTGCCAGCTCACCTCGGACAGCTGGAAACACCATATATTTT.

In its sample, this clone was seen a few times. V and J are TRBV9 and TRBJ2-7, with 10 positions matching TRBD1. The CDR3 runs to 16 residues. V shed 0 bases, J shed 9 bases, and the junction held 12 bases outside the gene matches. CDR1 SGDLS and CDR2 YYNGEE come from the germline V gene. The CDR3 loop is CASSVVIWGQGLWQYV. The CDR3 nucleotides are TGTGCCAGCAGCGTAGTAATTTGGGGACAGGGGTTATGGCAGTACGTC.

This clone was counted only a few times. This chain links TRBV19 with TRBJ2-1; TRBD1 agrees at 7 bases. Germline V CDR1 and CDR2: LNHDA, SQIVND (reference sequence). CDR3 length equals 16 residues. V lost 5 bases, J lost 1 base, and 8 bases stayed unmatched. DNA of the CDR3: TGTGCCAGTAGTTCCCAGGACAGGATTTCCTACAATGAGCAGTTCTTC. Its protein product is CASSSQDRISYNEQFF. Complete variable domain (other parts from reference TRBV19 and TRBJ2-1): DGGITQSPKYLFRKEGQNVTLSCEQNLNHDAMYWYRQDPGQGLRLIYYSQIVNDFQKGDIAEGYSVSREKKESFPLTVTSAQKNPTAFYLCASSSQDRISYNEQFFGPGTRLTVL.

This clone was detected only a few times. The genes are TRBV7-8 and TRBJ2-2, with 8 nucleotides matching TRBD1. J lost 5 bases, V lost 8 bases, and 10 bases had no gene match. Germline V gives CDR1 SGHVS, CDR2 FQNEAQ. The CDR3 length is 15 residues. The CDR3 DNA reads TGTGCCAGCGGGGACCGGGACAGGCCTACCGGGGAGCTGTTTTTT. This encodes CASGDRDRPTGELFF.